This passage covers 26 T cell receptor beta chains from one sample sequenced in a study of tumor and adjacent non-tumor tissue in lung cancer (dated by TCRdb to the late 2010s). The library was produced with multiplex PCR. The instrument given in TCRdb is Illumina HiSeq 2500. TCRbeta libraries were built by three rounds of nested PCR using primers (Table S4), following protocols modified from ARM-PCR. The public reads were reprocessed in TCRdb via fastp at Q25 and MiXCR, keeping in-frame beta chains. Every distinct CDR3 protein forms one entry, paired with its most common genes and DNA. In this sample the table shows approximately 90,000 distinct CDR3 sequences, around three fifths of which occur a single time. The ten largest clones add up to about 16% of the sample. RNA was isolated from bulk, unsorted tissue, and RNA quality was assessed with a NanoDrop ND-1000 and an Agilent 2100. The sequencing sample was made of lung tumor tissue. All receptors derive from a man aged 65 to 79 with non-small cell lung cancer.

The table lists this clonotype with a few counts. V gene TRBV20-1 combines with J gene TRBJ2-1, with TRBD1 matching over 9 bases. The CDR3 has 15 residues. Per germline, CDR1 DFQATT and CDR2 SNEGSKA (reference sequence). The trim removed 5 bases at V and 6 bases at J, leaving 11 bases unmatched. CDR3 protein: CSALAGTGLANEQFF. CDR3 bases: TGCAGTGCTCTGGCCGGGACAGGGCTGGCCAATGAGCAGTTCTTC.

This clonotype has only a few counts. The chain is built from TRBV30 and TRBJ2-7; D not certain. Germline CDR1 reads GTSNPN; CDR2 reads SVGIG (reference sequence). The germline V and J ends were trimmed by 4 bases and 1 base, with 17 bases remaining between them. The CDR3 runs to 15 residues. CDR3 coding DNA: TGTGCCTGGACGCAGACAACACAATTTTCCTACGAGCAGTACTTC. It encodes CAWTQTTQFSYEQYF.

To note about this clonotype: This may come from a read error, since a much larger clone is one base off. The chain recombines TRBV6-6 with TRBJ1-2; no firm D call. Per the germline V gene, CDR1 is MNHNY and CDR2 is SVGAGI (reference sequence). The CDR3 loop spans 13 amino acids. Trimming left V 9 bases short and J 2 bases short, with 13 bases between. In DNA form, the CDR3 reads TGTGCCAGTGATCCCCCCAGAAACTATGGCTACACCTTC. Translation: CASDPPRNYGYTF.

With regard to this clonotype: At one end the junction does not follow the germline gene, possibly because of a read error. The genes are TRBV6-5 and TRBJ1-4; no firm D call. Germline V CDR1 and CDR2: MNHEY, SVGAGI. This CDR3 has 12 amino acids. DNA of the CDR3: TGTGCCAGCAGTCATAGTGGTGAAAAACTGTATTTT. Translated, it gives CASSHSGEKLYF.

The chain is built from TRBV4-1 and TRBJ2-2; perhaps TRBD1 as D (7 bases). CDR3 length equals 15 residues. V lost 8 bases to trimming and J lost 10 bases, with 23 bases between them. Per the germline V gene, CDR1 is MGHRA and CDR2 is YSYEKL. In nucleotides, the CDR3 is TGCGCCAGCGGAGGGGGACAGCAAAACATCGAGGAGCTGTTTTTT. As protein: CASGGGQQNIEELFF.

This clonotype was recorded a few times. The chain carries TRBV11-1 and TRBJ2-3; a possible D gene is TRBD1 (5 bases). This CDR3 spans 15 amino acids. Trimming cost V 10 bases and J 2 bases, with 19 bases left between them. Germline V gene lookup returns CDR1 SGHAT and CDR2 FQDESV (reference sequence). The CDR3 DNA reads TGTGCCAACAGTCAAATCAGGGCCCACACAGATACGCAGTATTTT. Protein: CANSQIRAHTDTQYF.

Many counts were recorded for this clonotype. The chain couples TRBV20-1 to TRBJ2-5; the D is unclear. This CDR3 spans 12 amino acids. The V gene lost 3 bases and the J gene lost 4 bases, with 9 bases spanning the gap. Germline V gives CDR1 DFQATT, CDR2 SNEGSKA (reference sequence). Written as DNA, the CDR3 is TGCAGTGCTAGGTGGATTTCAGAGACCCAGTACTTC. Protein sequence: CSARWISETQYF.

This clonotype appeared a few times. A much larger clone differs by one base, so this may be a read error. This sequence joins TRBV12-3 or TRBV12-4 and TRBJ1-6, with 7 bases aligning to TRBD1. CDR3 length: 13 residues. For the CDR3, the DNA is TGTGTCAGCAGGTGGGACAGTAATTCACCCCTCCACTTT. It translates to CVSRWDSNSPLHF.

About this clonotype itself: This may be a read error: a much more frequent sequence differs by one nucleotide. V usage is TRBV14 and J usage is TRBJ2-7; D not resolved. Germline CDR1 reads SGHDN; CDR2 reads FVKESK. The V gene lost 7 bases and the J gene lost 5 bases, with 18 bases spanning the gap. The CDR3 sequence is 14 residues long. The CDR3 here is CASILPGTNNEQYF. Written as DNA, the CDR3 is TGTGCCAGCATCCTCCCCGGAACGAACAACGAGCAGTACTTC.

This clonotype was seen ten or more times. The chain is built from TRBV5-6 and TRBJ1-4, with TRBD1 identical over 7 bases. This CDR3 has 14 amino acids. Germline CDR1 and CDR2: SGHDT and YYEEEE. The V gene end was trimmed by 0 bases and the J gene end by 8 bases; junction bases not matched to a gene: 4. The CDR3 sequence is CASSLADRDEKLFF. CDR3 DNA: TGTGCCAGCAGCTTGGCCGACAGGGACGAAAAACTGTTTTTT.

The genes are TRBV11-3 and TRBJ2-5; no firm D call. The CDR3 loop spans 13 amino acids. In germline, CDR1 is SGHNT, CDR2 YENEEA. Trimming cost V 7 bases and J 4 bases, with 13 bases left between them. CDR3 in DNA: TGTGCCAGCAACCTAGACTTGGGAGAGACCCAGTACTTC. This sequence encodes CASNLDLGETQYF.

Concerning this clonotype itself: One end of the junction does not line up with germline, which may come from a read error. The rearrangement links TRBV11-3 to TRBJ1-2; possibly TRBD1 for D (5 bases). Germline CDR1 reads SGHNT; CDR2 reads YENEEA. The CDR3 totals 13 residues. The CDR3: CASSFSGGTSYTF. In DNA form, the CDR3 reads TGTGCCAGCAGTTTTAGCGGGGGTACGAGCTATACCTTC.

The rearrangement uses TRBV10-1 and TRBJ2-1; 9 nucleotides match TRBD1. CDR1 and CDR2 from the germline V gene are WNHNN and SYGVQD (reference sequence). The trim removed 4 bases at V and 12 bases at J, leaving 19 bases unmatched. The CDR3 has 17 amino acids. In nucleotides, the CDR3 is TGCGCCAGCAGTGCCAATACGGGACAGGGCAAACGATATGGGCAGTTCTTC. Translating gives CASSANTGQGKRYGQFF.

This clonotype has only a few counts. This may be a read error: a much more frequent sequence differs by one nucleotide. The chain uses TRBV6-5 and TRBJ2-1, with D uncertain. This CDR3 is built from 11 residues. With 6 bases removed from V and 12 bases from J, the gap between germline ends came to 12 bases. Germline assignment: CDR1 MNHEY and CDR2 SVGAGI. CDR3 sequence reads: CASSFPGGQFF. The CDR3 coding sequence is TGTGCCAGCAGCTTCCCCGGTGGGCAGTTCTTC.

Details on this clonotype: One junction end does not reproduce the germline sequence, and a read error may be involved. This chain links TRBV10-3 with TRBJ1-5; TRBD1 is a possible D gene (5 bases). This CDR3 has 16 residues. From germline, CDR1 is ENHRY and CDR2 SYGVKD. CDR3 DNA: TGTGTCATCAGTGAGAAACTGTACAGGAAACATCAGCCCCAGCATTTT. Encoded protein: CVISEKLYRKHQPQHF.

As regards this clonotype: This could be a read error, since a much larger clone is one nucleotide away. This sequence joins TRBV11-2 and TRBJ2-4; the D gene could be TRBD1 or TRBD2 (6 bases each). The J call may be faulty, since TRBJ2-1 better matches the DNA end. The CDR3 is 17 amino acids. Germline V lookup: CDR1 SGHAT, CDR2 FQNNGV. In DNA, the CDR3 is TGTGCCAGCAGCTTAGACTGGCGGGGAGTTGGTTGGGACATTCAGTTCTTC. It translates to CASSLDWRGVGWDIQFF.

J is TRBJ2-1 and V is TRBV20-1, with D unclear. In germline, CDR1 is DFQATT, CDR2 SNEGSKA (reference sequence). V lost 3 bases, J lost 6 bases, and 15 bases lay in between. CDR3 length: 14 residues. CDR3 in DNA: TGCAGTGCTAGCGATCCTAGGTCTGGCAATGAGCAGTTCTTC. Translation gives CSASDPRSGNEQFF.

As concerns this clonotype: Given the absence of the conserved phenylalanine or tryptophan at the CDR3 end, a read error is likely. This rearrangement joins TRBV12-3 or TRBV12-4 to TRBJ2-5, with D perhaps TRBD1 (6 bases). The germline V and J ends were trimmed by 10 bases and 5 bases, with 20 bases remaining between them. CDR3 length: 14 residues. For the CDR3, the DNA is TGTGCCATCACCTTCTCGTGGGGGCCCGAGACCCAGTACTCC. As protein: CAITFSWGPETQYS.

This clonotype came up many times. The rearrangement uses TRBV6-6 and TRBJ1-4; D uncertain. CDR1 and CDR2 (germline): MNHNY, SVGAGI (reference sequence). V dropped 6 bases and J dropped 10 bases, with 18 bases sitting between them. This CDR3 is 14 amino acids long. This CDR3 is CASSRSNLGGKLFF. CDR3 sequence (DNA): TGTGCCAGCAGCCGTTCGAACTTGGGTGGAAAACTGTTTTTT.

Worth noting for this clonotype: A junction end diverges from the germline sequence, so it may reflect a read error. This rearrangement joins TRBV11-2 to TRBJ1-1; TRBD1 might be the D (6 bases). The CDR3 contains 13 residues. Germline CDR1 reads SGHAT; CDR2 reads FQNNGV. The CDR3 is CTSNSRGYTEAFF. CDR3 bases: TGTACCAGCAACAGCAGGGGATATACTGAAGCTTTCTTC.

A word on this clonotype: One base away lies a much larger clone, so this may be a sequencing read error. The V call is TRBV20-1, the J call TRBJ2-5; 8 positions match TRBD2. Germline assignment: CDR1 DFQATT and CDR2 SNEGSKA (reference sequence). This CDR3 region has 15 residues. Trimming cost V 6 bases and J 7 bases; bases outside gene matches: 16. The CDR3 here is CSADQGLVRGSTQYF. The CDR3 DNA sequence: TGCAGTGCCGATCAGGGACTAGTGAGGGGTTCGACCCAGTACTTC.

The chain uses TRBV11-1 and TRBJ2-1; 8 bases are shared with TRBD1. The CDR3 loop spans 14 amino acids. V trimming: 9 bases; J trimming: 8 bases; junction bases outside the gene matches: 12. Germline V gene data show CDR1 as SGHAT and CDR2 as FQDESV (reference sequence). The DNA for the CDR3 is TGTGCCAGAAGCCCCCGGACAGGGCTGTATGAGCAGTTCTTC. Translation gives CARSPRTGLYEQFF. Full variable domain (missing parts from reference TRBV11-1 and TRBJ2-1): EAEVAQSPRYKITEKSQAVAFWCDPISGHATLYWYRQILGQGPELLVQFQDESVVDDSQLPKDRFSAERLKGVDSTLKIQPAELGDSAMYLCARSPRTGLYEQFFGPGTRLTVL.

A remark on this clonotype: This may be a read error, as it is one base from a much larger clone. The chain links TRBV12-3 or TRBV12-4 to TRBJ2-1, with TRBD2 identical over 7 bases. V lost 6 bases and J lost 8; bases outside the gene matches: 13. This CDR3 is built from 15 residues. In DNA form, the CDR3 reads TGTGCCAGCAGCGCGAGCGGGGCCTCGATCGATGAGCAGTTCTTC. Residues: CASSASGASIDEQFF.

J is TRBJ2-7 and V is TRBV30; D gene uncertain. Between the trimmed V and J ends, which lost 3 bases and 9 bases, there was a span of 15 bases. This CDR3 contains 12 residues. Germline CDR1 and CDR2: GTSNPN and SVGIG (reference sequence). DNA for the CDR3: TGTGCCTGGAGGGTCTCAGCATCGCGGCAGTACTTC. It yields the protein CAWRVSASRQYF.

Comments on this clonotype: Because it lacks the conserved phenylalanine or tryptophan at the end, this CDR3 is likely a read error. The V and J genes are TRBV30 and TRBJ1-1; 8 bases fit TRBD1. The CDR3 totals 13 residues. CDR1 GTSNPN and CDR2 SVGIG come from the germline V gene (reference sequence). V was clipped by 4 bases and J by 5 bases; unmatched bases: 6. CDR3 amino acids: CAWTGQGKTEAFS. In DNA form, the CDR3 reads TGTGCCTGGACCGGACAGGGAAAAACTGAAGCTTTCTCT.

A single count supports this clonotype. This may arise from a read error, as a much more abundant clone is one base away. The rearrangement links TRBV20-1 to TRBJ2-3; maybe TRBD2 (6 bases). The germline gives CDR1 DFQATT, CDR2 SNEGSKA (reference sequence). Trimming cost V 6 bases and J 0 bases, with 19 bases left between them. The CDR3 is 16 amino acids. CDR3 loop: CSAHTRSGISTDTQYF. For the CDR3, the DNA is TGCAGTGCGCATACTCGTAGCGGAATTAGCACAGATACGCAGTATTTT.